Sequencing of this TCR beta chain was carried out in a study of early T cells in non-severe SARS-CoV-2 infection. Unique molecular identifier tags were affixed to discrete cDNA molecules. TCRdb redid the calling of the 5' RACE reads with MiXCR, one entry per CDR3 protein. This sample carries roughly 55,000 distinct CDR3 sequences, 6.2% of them seen once, and the ten largest clones take 3% to 4.5%. This clonotype was seen repeatedly, ten times or more. CDR1 is MNHEY and CDR2 is SVGAGI in the germline V gene. The V end was cut by 6 bases, the J end by 6 bases, with 17 bases between. The CDR3 consists of 15 residues.

The TCR comes from an adult who was a healthcare worker with PCR-confirmed SARS-CoV-2 infection or an uninfected control (not recorded which). This rearrangement joins TRBV6-5 to TRBJ1-4, with D perhaps matching TRBD1 (6 bases). Sequencing was performed on whole blood. The CDR3 DNA reads TGTGCCAGCAGGAGAACAGGGCGATGGGATGAAAAACTGTTTTTT. Amino acids: CASRRTGRWDEKLFF.